This TCR beta chain was sequenced for a study of T cell changes during pregnancy in multiple sclerosis. This table comes from immunoSEQ multiplex PCR, and its TCRdb copy is limited to in-frame clones, with some not included. The sample records some 63,000 clones, 90% to 95% being singletons. This CDR3 comprises 17 residues. The germline gives CDR1 SGDLS, CDR2 YYNGEE. The V and J ends lost 0 bases and 0 bases respectively, with 15 bases between them. The material sequenced was peripheral blood, taken before pregnancy. This rearrangement joins TRBV9 to TRBJ1-1, with D maybe TRBD1 (6 bases). This receptor was obtained from a female donor with multiple sclerosis, enrolled in a pregnancy study. The CDR3 DNA reads TGTGCCAGCAGCGTAGATATGGGGGCTTTCGTGAACACTGAAGCTTTCTTT. As protein: CASSVDMGAFVNTEAFF.